The T cell receptor (beta chain) under discussion was sequenced for a study of CD8 T cells in ankylosing spondylitis. The study, taken as a whole, reports: Previous work reported some of these motif variants in the synovial fluid and blood of reactive arthritis. Typical of ankylosing spondylitis blood, it appeared, was a TCR beta motif of roughly eight highly homologous variants.

Comments on this clonotype: Its antigen remains unidentified.

TCRdb re-analysed the 5' RACE reads in MiXCR, keeping a single row per CDR3 protein. The data show fewer than 400,000 distinct CDR3 sequences, with under 25% seen just once and approximately 16% held by the top ten. Trimming cost V 4 bases and J 7 bases, with 10 bases left between them. The germline V gene encodes CDR1 KGHDR and CDR2 SFDVKD. The CDR3 loop spans 13 amino acids. The V gene is TRBV24-1, the J gene TRBJ1-5; maybe TRBD1 (5 bases). Sequenced material: blood, either unsorted or a sorted T cell fraction (not recorded which). The clonotype originates from a male donor with ankylosing spondylitis. CDR3 in amino acids: CATSDRVHQPQHF. For the CDR3, the DNA is TGTGCCACCAGTGACAGGGTTCACCAGCCCCAGCATTTT.